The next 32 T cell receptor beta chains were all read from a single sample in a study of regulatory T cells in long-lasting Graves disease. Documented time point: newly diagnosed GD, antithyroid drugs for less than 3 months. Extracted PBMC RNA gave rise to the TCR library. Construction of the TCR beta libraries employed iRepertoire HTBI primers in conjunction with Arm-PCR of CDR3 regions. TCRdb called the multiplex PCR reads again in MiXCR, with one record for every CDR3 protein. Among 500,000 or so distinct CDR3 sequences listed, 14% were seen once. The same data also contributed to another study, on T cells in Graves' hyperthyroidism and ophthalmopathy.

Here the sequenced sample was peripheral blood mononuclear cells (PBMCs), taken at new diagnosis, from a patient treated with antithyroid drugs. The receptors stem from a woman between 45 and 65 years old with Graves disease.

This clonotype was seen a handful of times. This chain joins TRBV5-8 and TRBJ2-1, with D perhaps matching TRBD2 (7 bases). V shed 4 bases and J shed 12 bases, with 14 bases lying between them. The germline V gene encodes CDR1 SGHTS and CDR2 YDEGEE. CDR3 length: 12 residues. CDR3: CASSANREGQFF. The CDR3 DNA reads TGTGCCAGCAGCGCCAACAGGGAGGGGCAGTTCTTC.

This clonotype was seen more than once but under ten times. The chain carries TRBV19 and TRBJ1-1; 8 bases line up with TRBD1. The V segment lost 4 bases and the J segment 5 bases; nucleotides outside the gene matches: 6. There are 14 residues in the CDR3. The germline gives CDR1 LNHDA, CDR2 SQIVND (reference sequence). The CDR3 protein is CASSNRGGRTEAFF. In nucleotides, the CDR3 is TGTGCCAGTAGTAACAGGGGGGGAAGAACTGAAGCTTTCTTT.

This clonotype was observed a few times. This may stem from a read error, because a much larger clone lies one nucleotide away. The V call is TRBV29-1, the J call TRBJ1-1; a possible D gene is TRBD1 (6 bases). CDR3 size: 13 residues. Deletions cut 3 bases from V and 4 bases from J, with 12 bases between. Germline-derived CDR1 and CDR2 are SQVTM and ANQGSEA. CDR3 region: CSVDQGRVTEAFF. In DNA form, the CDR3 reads TGCAGCGTTGATCAGGGGCGGGTCACTGAAGCTTTCTTT.

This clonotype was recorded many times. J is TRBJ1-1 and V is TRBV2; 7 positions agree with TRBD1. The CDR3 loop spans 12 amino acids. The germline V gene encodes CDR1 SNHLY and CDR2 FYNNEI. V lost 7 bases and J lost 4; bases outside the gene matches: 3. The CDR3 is CASNRGGTEAFF. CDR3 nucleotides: TGTGCCAGCAACAGGGGAGGCACTGAAGCTTTCTTT.

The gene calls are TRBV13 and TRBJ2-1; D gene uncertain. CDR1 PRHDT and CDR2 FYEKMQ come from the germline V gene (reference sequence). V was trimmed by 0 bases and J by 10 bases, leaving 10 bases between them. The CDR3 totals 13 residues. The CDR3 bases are TGTGCCAGCAGCTTAGGACAGAGCTACGAGCAGTTCTTC. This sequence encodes CASSLGQSYEQFF.

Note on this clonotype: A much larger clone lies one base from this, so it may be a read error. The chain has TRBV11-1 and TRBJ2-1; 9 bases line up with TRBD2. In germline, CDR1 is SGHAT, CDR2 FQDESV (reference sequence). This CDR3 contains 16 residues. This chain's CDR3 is CASSLGSGGPYNEQSF. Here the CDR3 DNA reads TGTGCCAGCAGCTTAGGTAGCGGGGGACCCTACAATGAGCAGTCCTTC.

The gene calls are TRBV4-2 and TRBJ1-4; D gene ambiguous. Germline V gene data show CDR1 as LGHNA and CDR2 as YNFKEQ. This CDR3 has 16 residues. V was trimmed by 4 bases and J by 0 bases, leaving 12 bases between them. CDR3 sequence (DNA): TGTGCCAGCAGCCGTTACGACTCTACAACTAATGAAAAACTGTTTTTT. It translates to CASSRYDSTTNEKLFF.

The CDR3 bases are TGTGCCAGTAGGGTCCTACACCGGGACGCTGGAAACACTGAAGCTTTCTTT. It yields the protein CASRVLHRDAGNTEAFF. The chain recombines TRBV19 with TRBJ1-1; possible D gene TRBD1, 5 bases. The CDR3 extends over 17 amino acids. The germline V gene has CDR1 LNHDA and CDR2 SQIVND (reference sequence). V was pared by 6 bases and J by 2 bases, with 22 bases between.

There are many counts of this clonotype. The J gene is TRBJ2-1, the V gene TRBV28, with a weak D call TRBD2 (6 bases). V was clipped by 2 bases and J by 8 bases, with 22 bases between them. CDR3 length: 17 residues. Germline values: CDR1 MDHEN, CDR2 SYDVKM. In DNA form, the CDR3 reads TGTGCCAGCAGTTTAAAAGCGGGTGTGCTAGAGCAGGATGAGCAGTTCTTC. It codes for CASSLKAGVLEQDEQFF.

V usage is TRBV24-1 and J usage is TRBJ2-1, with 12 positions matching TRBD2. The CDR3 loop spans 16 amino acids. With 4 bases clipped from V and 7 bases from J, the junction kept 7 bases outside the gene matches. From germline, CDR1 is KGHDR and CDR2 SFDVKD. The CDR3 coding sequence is TGTGCCACCAGTGACCCGACTAGCGGGAGTGGAAATGAGCAGTTCTTC. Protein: CATSDPTSGSGNEQFF.

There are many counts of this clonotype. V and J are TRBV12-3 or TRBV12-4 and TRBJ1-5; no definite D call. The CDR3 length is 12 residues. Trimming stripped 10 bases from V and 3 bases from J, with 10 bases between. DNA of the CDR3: TGTGCCACCTCAACTAACAATCAGCCCCAGCATTTT. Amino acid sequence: CATSTNNQPQHF.

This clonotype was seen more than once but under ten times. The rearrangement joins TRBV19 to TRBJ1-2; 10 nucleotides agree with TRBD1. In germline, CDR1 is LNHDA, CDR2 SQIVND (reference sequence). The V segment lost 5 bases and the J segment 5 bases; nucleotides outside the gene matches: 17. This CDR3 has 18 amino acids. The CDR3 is CASSRPTGQGSGWYGYTF. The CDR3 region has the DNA TGTGCCAGTAGTCGCCCGACGGGACAGGGGTCGGGTTGGTATGGCTACACCTTC.

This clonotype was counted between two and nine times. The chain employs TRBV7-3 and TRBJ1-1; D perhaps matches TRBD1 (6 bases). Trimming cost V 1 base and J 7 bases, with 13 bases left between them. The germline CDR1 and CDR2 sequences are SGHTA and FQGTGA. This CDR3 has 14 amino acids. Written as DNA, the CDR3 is TGTGCCAGCAGCTTAATAGGGACACCGAATGAAGCTTTCTTT. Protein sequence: CASSLIGTPNEAFF.

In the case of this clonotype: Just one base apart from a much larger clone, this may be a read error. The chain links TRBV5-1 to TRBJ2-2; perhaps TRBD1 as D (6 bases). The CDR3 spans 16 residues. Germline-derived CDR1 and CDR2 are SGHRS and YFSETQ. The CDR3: CASSSDRTANIGELFF. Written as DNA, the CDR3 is TGCGCCAGCAGCTCTGACAGGACAGCAAACATCGGGGAGCTGTTTTTT.

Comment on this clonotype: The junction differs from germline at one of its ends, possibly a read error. The DNA of the CDR3 is TGTGCCAGCAGCTTAGCCCGGGCTAGCGGGAGTTGGACCGGGAAGCTGTTTTTT. Translated: CASSLARASGSWTGKLFF. This chain connects TRBV7-9 to TRBJ2-2; 10 bases are a match to TRBD2. Germline-derived CDR1 and CDR2 are SEHNR and FQNEAQ (reference sequence). This CDR3 is built from 18 residues.

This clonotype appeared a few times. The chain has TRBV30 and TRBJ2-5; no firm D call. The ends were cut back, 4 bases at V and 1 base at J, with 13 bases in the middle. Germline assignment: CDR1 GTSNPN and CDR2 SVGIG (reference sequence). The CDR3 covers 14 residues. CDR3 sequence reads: CAWTHRVLQETQYF. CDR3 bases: TGTGCCTGGACCCATAGGGTTCTCCAAGAGACCCAGTACTTC.

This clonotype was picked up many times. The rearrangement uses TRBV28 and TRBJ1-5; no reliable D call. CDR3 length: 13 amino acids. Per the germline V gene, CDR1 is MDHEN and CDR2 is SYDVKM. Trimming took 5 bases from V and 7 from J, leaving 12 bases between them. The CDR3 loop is CASSVRGHQPQHF. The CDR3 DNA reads TGTGCCAGCAGTGTTCGGGGTCACCAGCCCCAGCATTTT.

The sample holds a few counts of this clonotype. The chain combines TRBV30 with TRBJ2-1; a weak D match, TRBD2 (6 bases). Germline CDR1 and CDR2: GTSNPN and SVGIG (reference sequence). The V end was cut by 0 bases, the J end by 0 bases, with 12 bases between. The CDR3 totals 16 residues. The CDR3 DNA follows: TGTGCCTGGAGTGTAGGAGGGAAGGTCTCCTACAATGAGCAGTTCTTC. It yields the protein CAWSVGGKVSYNEQFF.

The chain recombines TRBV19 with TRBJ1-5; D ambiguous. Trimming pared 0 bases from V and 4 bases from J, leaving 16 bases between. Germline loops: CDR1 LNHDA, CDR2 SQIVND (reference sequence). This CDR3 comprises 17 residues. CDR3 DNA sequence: TGTGCCAGTAGTATAGATCTTATGCGGGGAAGAAATCAGCCCCAGCATTTT. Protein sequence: CASSIDLMRGRNQPQHF.

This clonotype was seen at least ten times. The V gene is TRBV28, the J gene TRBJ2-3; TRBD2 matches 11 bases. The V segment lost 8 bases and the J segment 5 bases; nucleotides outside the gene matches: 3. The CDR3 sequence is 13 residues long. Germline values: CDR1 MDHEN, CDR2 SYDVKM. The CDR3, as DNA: TGTGCCAGCTTGCTAGCGGGAGGAGATACGCAGTATTTT. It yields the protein CASLLAGGDTQYF.

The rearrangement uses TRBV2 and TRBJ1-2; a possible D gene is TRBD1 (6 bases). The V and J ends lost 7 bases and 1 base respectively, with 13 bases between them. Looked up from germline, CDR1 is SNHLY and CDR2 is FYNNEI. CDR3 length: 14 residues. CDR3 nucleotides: TGTGCCAGCAACCCCCAGGGGATTAACTATGGCTACACCTTC. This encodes CASNPQGINYGYTF.

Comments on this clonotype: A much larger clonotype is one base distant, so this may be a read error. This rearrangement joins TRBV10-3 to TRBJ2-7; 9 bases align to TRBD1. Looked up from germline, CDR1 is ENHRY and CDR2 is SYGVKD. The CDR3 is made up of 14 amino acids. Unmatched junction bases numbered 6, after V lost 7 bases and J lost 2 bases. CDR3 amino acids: CAITPGQGAYEQYF. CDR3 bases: TGTGCCATCACCCCGGGACAGGGAGCCTACGAGCAGTACTTC.

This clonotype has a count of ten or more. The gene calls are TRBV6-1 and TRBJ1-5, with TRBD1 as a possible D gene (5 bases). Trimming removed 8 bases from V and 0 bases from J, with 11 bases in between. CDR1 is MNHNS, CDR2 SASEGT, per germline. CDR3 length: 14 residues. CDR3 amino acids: CASRGAASNQPQHF. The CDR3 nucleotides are TGTGCCAGCCGAGGGGCAGCTAGCAATCAGCCCCAGCATTTT.

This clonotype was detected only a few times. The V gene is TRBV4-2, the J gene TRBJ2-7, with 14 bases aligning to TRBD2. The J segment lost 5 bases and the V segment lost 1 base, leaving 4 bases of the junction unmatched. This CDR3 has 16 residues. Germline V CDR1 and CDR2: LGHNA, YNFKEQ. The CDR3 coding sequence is TGTGCCAGCAGCCAAGCCGGACTAGCGGGAGGCGACGAGCAGTACTTC. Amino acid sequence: CASSQAGLAGGDEQYF.

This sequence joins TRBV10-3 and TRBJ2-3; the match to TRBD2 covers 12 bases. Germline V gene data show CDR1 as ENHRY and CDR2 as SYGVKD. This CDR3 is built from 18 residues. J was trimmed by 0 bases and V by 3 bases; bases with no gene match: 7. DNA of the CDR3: TGTGCCATCAGTGATCTAGCGGGAGGGAAAGGGAGCACAGATACGCAGTATTTT. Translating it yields CAISDLAGGKGSTDTQYF.

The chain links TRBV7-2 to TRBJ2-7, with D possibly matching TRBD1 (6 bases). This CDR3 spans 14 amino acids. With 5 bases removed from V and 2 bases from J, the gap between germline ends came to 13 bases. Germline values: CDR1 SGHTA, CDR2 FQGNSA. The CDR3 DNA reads TGTGCCAGCAGCCTAAGACAGGTAACCTACGAGCAGTACTTC. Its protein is CASSLRQVTYEQYF.

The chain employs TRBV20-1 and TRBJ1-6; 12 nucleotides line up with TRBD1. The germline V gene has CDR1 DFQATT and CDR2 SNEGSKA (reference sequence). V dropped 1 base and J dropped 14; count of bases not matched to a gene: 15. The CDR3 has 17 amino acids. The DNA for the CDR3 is TGCAGTGCTAGAGTCCCCACCGGGGGACAGGGGGCCTTTTCCCTCCACTTT. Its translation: CSARVPTGGQGAFSLHF.

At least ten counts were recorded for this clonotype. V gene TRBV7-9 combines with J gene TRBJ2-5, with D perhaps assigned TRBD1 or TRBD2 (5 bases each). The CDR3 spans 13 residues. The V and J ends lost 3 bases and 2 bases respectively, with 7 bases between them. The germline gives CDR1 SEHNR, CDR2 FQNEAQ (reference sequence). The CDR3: CASSFWGQETQYF. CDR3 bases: TGTGCCAGCAGCTTCTGGGGGCAAGAGACCCAGTACTTC.

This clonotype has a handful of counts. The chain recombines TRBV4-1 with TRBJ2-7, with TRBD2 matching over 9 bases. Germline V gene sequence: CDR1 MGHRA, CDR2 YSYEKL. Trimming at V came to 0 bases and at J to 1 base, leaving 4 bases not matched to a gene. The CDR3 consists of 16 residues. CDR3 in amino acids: CASSQDRLAESYEQYF. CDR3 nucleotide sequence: TGCGCCAGCAGCCAAGATCGACTAGCGGAATCCTACGAGCAGTACTTC.

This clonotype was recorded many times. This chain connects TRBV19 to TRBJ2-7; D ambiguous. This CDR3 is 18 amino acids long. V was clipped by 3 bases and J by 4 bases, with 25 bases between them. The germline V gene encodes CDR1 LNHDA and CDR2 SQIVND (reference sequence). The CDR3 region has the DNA TGTGCCAGTAGTATCCGGGCGTTAACCCTTTTCCAGACTTACGAGCAGTACTTC. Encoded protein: CASSIRALTLFQTYEQYF.

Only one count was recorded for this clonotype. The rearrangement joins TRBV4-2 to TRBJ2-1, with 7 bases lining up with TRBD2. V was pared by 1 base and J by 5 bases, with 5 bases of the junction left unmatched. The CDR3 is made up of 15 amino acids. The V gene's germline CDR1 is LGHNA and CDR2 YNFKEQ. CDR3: CASSQAGGFNNEQFF. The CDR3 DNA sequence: TGTGCCAGCAGCCAAGCGGGAGGATTTAACAATGAGCAGTTCTTC.

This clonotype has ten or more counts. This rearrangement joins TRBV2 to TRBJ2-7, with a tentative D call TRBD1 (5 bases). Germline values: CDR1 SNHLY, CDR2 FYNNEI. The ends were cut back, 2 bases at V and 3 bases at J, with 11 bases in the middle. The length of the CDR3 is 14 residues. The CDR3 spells CASSETGQGYEQYF. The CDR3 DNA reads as TGTGCCAGCAGTGAAACGGGCCAGGGCTACGAGCAGTACTTC.